These 9 T cell receptor beta chains were sequenced from one sample in a study of T-cell reconstitution after alpha-beta-depleted transplantation in children. The TCRbeta library incorporated unique molecular identifiers. TCRdb ran MiXCR on the PCR reads and lists one entry per CDR3 protein. Of 350,000 to 500,000 distinct CDR3 sequences listed, about 40% are singletons. Specimen: PBMCs, collected before TCRalphabeta/CD19-depleted stem cell transplant. These TCRs come from a girl aged 2 to 10 with aplastic anemia, due to receive a stem cell transplant.

CDR3 nucleotide sequence: TGCGCCAGCAGCCAAACCAACGGGAGGACCACAAATGAGCAGTTCTTC. Amino acids: CASSQTNGRTTNEQFF. J is TRBJ2-1 and V is TRBV4-1, with 7 bases that match TRBD2. V was pared by 2 bases and J by 7 bases, with 11 bases of the junction left unmatched. CDR3 size: 16 residues. The germline V gene encodes CDR1 MGHRA and CDR2 YSYEKL.

The chain joins TRBV7-9 to TRBJ2-1; weak D call: TRBD2 (6 bases). The ends were cut back, 5 bases at V and 0 bases at J, with 14 bases in the middle. This CDR3 contains 16 residues. Germline V gives CDR1 SEHNR, CDR2 FQNEAQ (reference sequence). In nucleotides, the CDR3 is TGTGCCAGCAGCCCTCCCGGGACTGCCTCCTACAATGAGCAGTTCTTC. This encodes CASSPPGTASYNEQFF. Full variable domain (missing parts from reference TRBV7-9 and TRBJ2-1): DTGVSQNPRHKITKRGQNVTFRCDPISEHNRLYWYRQTLGQGPEFLTYFQNEAQLEKSRLLSDRFSAERPKGSFSTLEIQRTEQGDSAMYLCASSPPGTASYNEQFFGPGTRLTVL.

The DNA for the CDR3 is TGTGCCAGCAGTCACGCCGGTTGGGGTCCAGGAAACACCATATATTTT. It translates to CASSHAGWGPGNTIYF. The V and J genes are TRBV25-1 and TRBJ1-3, with unresolved D. V lost 5 bases and J 4 bases, leaving 18 bases between the germline ends. The CDR3 covers 16 residues. From germline, CDR1 is MGHDK and CDR2 SYGVNS. The full variable domain, its missing parts supplied by reference TRBV25-1 and TRBJ1-3, is EADIYQTPRYLVIGTGKKITLECSQTMGHDKMYWYQQDPGMELHLIHYSYGVNSTEKGDLSSESTVSRIRTEHFPLTLESARPSHTSQYLCASSHAGWGPGNTIYFGEGSWLTVV.

The gene calls are TRBV7-9 and TRBJ2-7; 8 bases are shared with TRBD1. The CDR3 has 17 residues. From germline, CDR1 is SEHNR and CDR2 FQNEAQ (reference sequence). Trimming took 4 bases from V and 3 from J; bases not matched to a gene: 14. CDR3: CASSSNGQGVRGYEQYF. The CDR3 DNA is TGTGCCAGCAGCTCAAACGGACAGGGAGTAAGGGGCTACGAGCAGTACTTC.

This chain links TRBV7-8 with TRBJ1-5; D gene uncertain. The CDR3 is 12 residues long. CDR1 and CDR2 from the germline V gene are SGHVS and FQNEAQ. Trimming cost V 4 bases and J 5 bases, with 6 bases left between them. The CDR3 DNA sequence: TGTGCCAGCAGCTCCAACTATCAGCCCCAGCATTTT. Protein sequence: CASSSNYQPQHF. Combining the CDR3 with reference TRBV7-8 and TRBJ1-5 gives the whole variable domain GAGVSQSPRYKVAKRGQDVALRCDPISGHVSLFWYQQALGQGPEFLTYFQNEAQLDKSGLPSDRFFAERPEGSVSTLKIQRTQQEDSAVYLCASSSNYQPQHFGDGTRLSIL.

V is TRBV6-5 and J is TRBJ1-5; possible D gene TRBD1, 6 bases. CDR3 size: 16 residues. Germline-derived CDR1 and CDR2 are MNHEY and SVGAGI. V lost 0 bases to trimming and J lost 6 bases, with 15 bases between them. The CDR3 region is CASSYSGGKGGQPQHF. The CDR3 DNA sequence: TGTGCCAGCAGTTACTCTGGGGGCAAGGGTGGTCAGCCCCAGCATTTT.

The chain has TRBV5-1 and TRBJ2-7; 11 bases align to TRBD1. V was pared by 3 bases and J by 5 bases, with 7 bases of the junction left unmatched. Per the germline V gene, CDR1 is SGHRS and CDR2 is YFSETQ. This CDR3 spans 15 amino acids. The CDR3 DNA reads as TGCGCCAGCAGCTGGAGGCGGGACAGGGGGGACGAGCAGTACTTC. It is translated as CASSWRRDRGDEQYF.

The chain joins TRBV30 to TRBJ2-7; D may be TRBD2 (6 bases). The ends were cut back, 0 bases at V and 6 bases at J, with 21 bases in the middle. This CDR3 is built from 16 residues. From germline, CDR1 is GTSNPN and CDR2 SVGIG (reference sequence). Written as DNA, the CDR3 is TGTGCCTGGAGTGTTTATGGGCGGGACTCCCCGCGCGAGCAGTACTTC. Residues: CAWSVYGRDSPREQYF.

In its sample, this clonotype was seen a few times. The V and J genes are TRBV29-1 and TRBJ1-5; possibly TRBD1 for D (5 bases). Trimming removed 4 bases from V and 1 base from J, with 8 bases in between. Per the germline V gene, CDR1 is SQVTM and CDR2 is ANQGSEA. CDR3 length equals 13 residues. CDR3 bases: TGCAGCGTTGGAGGGGCCAGCAATCAGCCCCAGCATTTT. Residues: CSVGGASNQPQHF.